This T cell receptor beta chain emerged from a study of molecular identifiers for immune sequencing clone quantification. Study at large: Replicates split RNA from around 20,000 or 100,000 naive CD8 cells five ways, and the researchers sequenced four portions.

TCRdb ran MiXCR on the PCR reads and lists one entry per CDR3 protein. The data hold some 580,000 distinct CDR3 sequences, with around 25% observed a single time. CDR3 length equals 16 residues. V was trimmed by 1 base and J by 0 bases, leaving 10 bases between them. Per germline, CDR1 LNHDA and CDR2 SQIVND (reference sequence). This sequence was found in a human donor in good health. Some libraries in this study had Jurkat cell RNA spiked in. The rearrangement uses TRBV19 and TRBJ1-5; D possibly corresponds to TRBD1 (5 bases). The sample consisted of naive CD8+ T cells from blood, with Jurkat cell RNA spiked in. The subset denotes: FACS-sorted CD8+CD4-CCR7+CD45RA+ naive T cells. The CDR3 here is CASSIGTGLSNQPQHF. CDR3 coding DNA: TGTGCCAGTAGTATAGGAACAGGTCTTAGCAATCAGCCCCAGCATTTT.